The T cell receptor (beta chain) under discussion was sequenced for a study of blood T cells in healthy people across ages. Study outcomes and limitations: TCR beta diversity correlated strongly with naive T cell percentage.

The CDR3 covers 14 residues. Germline V gene sequence: CDR1 DFQATT, CDR2 SNEGSKA (reference sequence). The J segment lost 4 bases and the V segment lost 5 bases, leaving 7 bases of the junction unmatched. Each donor had 7.5 to 10 milliliters of peripheral blood drawn. The authors isolated at least 6.5 million PBMCs per sample. Comments on this clonotype: Its antigen is currently unknown.

A second PCR of roughly 7 to 11 cycles used a sample-barcoded 5' primer and a J-beta primer mix. Each of the samples gave a minimum of 2.5 million paired-end reads that contained CDR3. Each CDR3 protein is one row after TCRdb ran MiXCR on the 5' RACE reads. The table includes 1.2 million to 1.5 million distinct CDR3 sequences, 40% to 50% detected once. The TCR originated in a woman aged 18-29 years in good health. The sequencing sample was made of blood. The chain is built from TRBV20-1 and TRBJ1-2, with TRBD1 matching over 10 bases. For the CDR3, the DNA is TGCAGTGCTCAGACAGGGGGCGGCTCCTATGGCTACACCTTC. Its translation is CSAQTGGGSYGYTF.